This T cell receptor beta chain was sequenced during a study of blood T cell repertoires in COVID-19. At the level of the study: There were acute and convalescent COVID-19 samples, and they came from the United States, Italy and Spain. The cDNA or gDNA used as material had been derived from T cells, B-cell-depleted T cells, or PBMCs.

Methods used by the authors: Reference gene primers were amplified, and this amplification served to estimate nucleated cell counts. Some clones are missing from TCRdb's copy, which holds only in-frame ones; the method was immunoSEQ multiplex PCR. Clone size and the V and J calls come from that table; the DNA yielded D and trimming. This table holds 150,000 to 200,000 clones, 80% found once. V was clipped by 5 bases and J by 9 bases; unmatched bases: 13. Per germline, CDR1 LNHNV and CDR2 YYDKDF (reference sequence). The CDR3 is made up of 16 amino acids. The material sequenced was peripheral blood. The chain couples TRBV15 to TRBJ2-1; 10 bases align to TRBD2. The receptor was isolated from a man in his 70s with active or convalescent COVID-19. CDR3 nucleotides: TGTGCCACCAGCCGATACAGCGGGAGGGCCTTAGGTGAGCAGTTCTTC. This gives the protein CATSRYSGRALGEQFF.